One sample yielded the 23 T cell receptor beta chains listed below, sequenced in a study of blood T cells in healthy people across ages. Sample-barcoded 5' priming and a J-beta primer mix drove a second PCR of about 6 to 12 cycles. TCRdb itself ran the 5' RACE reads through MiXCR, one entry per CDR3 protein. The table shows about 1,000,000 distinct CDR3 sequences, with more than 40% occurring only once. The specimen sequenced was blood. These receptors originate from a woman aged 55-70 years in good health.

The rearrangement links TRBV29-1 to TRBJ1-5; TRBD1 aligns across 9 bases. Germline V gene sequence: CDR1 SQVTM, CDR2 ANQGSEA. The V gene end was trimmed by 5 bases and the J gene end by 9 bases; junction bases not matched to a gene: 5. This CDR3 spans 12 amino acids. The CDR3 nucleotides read TGCAGCGTTCGGACAGGGGATGGGCCCCAGCATTTT. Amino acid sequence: CSVRTGDGPQHF.

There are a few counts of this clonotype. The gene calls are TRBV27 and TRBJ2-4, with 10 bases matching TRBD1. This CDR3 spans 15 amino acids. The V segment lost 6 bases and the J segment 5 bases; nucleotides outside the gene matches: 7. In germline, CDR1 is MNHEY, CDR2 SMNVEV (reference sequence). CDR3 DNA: TGTGCCAGCAGGACGGGGACAGGGGTACAAAACATTCAGTACTTC. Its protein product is CASRTGTGVQNIQYF.

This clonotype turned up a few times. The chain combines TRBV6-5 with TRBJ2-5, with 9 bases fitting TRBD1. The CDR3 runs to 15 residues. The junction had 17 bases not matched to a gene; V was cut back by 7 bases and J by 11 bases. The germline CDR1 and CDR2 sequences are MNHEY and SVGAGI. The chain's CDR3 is CASTKTQGALNEQYF. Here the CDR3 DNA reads TGTGCCAGCACGAAAACACAGGGGGCTCTCAATGAGCAGTACTTC.

CDR3 in DNA: TGTGCCAGCAGCCGTTTAGGTACCGAGCAGTACTTC. This gives the protein CASSRLGTEQYF. The chain recombines TRBV14 with TRBJ2-5; no clear D. The DNA matches TRBJ2-7 better at its end, which makes the J call doubtful. Germline lookup yields CDR1 SGHDN and CDR2 FVKESK. The CDR3 extends over 12 amino acids.

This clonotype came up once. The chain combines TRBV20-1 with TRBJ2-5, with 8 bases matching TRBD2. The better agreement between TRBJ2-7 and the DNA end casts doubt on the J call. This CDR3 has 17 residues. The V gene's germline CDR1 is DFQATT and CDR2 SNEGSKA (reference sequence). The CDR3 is CSARAERSGGRKGEQYF. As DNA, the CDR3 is TGCAGTGCTAGAGCCGAGAGAAGCGGGGGTAGAAAGGGCGAGCAGTACTTC.

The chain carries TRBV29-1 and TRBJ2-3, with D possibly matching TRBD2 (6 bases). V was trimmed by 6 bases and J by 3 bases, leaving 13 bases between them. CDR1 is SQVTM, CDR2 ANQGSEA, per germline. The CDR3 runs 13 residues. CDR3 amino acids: CSVRRVTTDTQYF. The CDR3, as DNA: TGCAGCGTCAGGAGGGTGACGACAGATACGCAGTATTTT.

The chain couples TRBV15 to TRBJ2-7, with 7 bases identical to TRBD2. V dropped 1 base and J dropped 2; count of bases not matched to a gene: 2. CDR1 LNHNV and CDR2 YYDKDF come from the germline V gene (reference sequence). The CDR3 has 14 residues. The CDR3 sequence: CATSRGAGAYEQYF. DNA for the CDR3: TGTGCCACCAGCAGAGGGGCGGGGGCCTACGAGCAGTACTTC.

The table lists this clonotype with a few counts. The CDR3 loop is CASMDRLYNEQFF. In DNA, the CDR3 is TGTGCCAGCATGGACAGACTATACAATGAGCAGTTCTTC. The gene calls are TRBV2 and TRBJ2-1; D might be TRBD1 (6 bases). V dropped 7 bases and J dropped 4 bases, with 11 bases sitting between them. The CDR3 length is 13 residues. Germline CDR1 SNHLY, CDR2 FYNNEI.

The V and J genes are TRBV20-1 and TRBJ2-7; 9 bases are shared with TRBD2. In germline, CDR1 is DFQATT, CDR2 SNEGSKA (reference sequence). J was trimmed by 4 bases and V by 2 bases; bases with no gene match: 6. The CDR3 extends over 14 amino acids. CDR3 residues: CSARSLAGYYEQYF. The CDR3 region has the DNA TGCAGTGCTAGAAGTCTAGCGGGGTATTACGAGCAGTACTTC.

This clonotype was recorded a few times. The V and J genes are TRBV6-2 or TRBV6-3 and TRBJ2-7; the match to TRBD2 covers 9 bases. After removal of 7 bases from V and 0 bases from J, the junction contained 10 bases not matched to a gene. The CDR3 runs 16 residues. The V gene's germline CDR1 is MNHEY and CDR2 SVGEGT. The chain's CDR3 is CASTTRLAEPSYEQYF. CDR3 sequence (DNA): TGTGCCAGCACTACGAGACTAGCGGAGCCCTCCTACGAGCAGTACTTC.

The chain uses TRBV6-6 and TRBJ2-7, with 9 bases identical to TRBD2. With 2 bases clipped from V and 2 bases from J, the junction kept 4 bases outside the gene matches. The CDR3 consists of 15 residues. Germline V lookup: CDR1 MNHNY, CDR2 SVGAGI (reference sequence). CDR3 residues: CASSYPTSGPYEQYF. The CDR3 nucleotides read TGTGCCAGCAGTTACCCGACTAGCGGCCCCTACGAGCAGTACTTC.

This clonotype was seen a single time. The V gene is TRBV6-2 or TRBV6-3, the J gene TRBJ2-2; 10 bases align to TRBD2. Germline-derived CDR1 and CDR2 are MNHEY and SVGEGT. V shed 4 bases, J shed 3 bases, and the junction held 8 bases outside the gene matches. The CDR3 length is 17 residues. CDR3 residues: CASSSLASGRHTGELFF. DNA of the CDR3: TGTGCCAGCAGTTCCTTGGCTAGCGGGAGACACACCGGGGAGCTGTTTTTT.

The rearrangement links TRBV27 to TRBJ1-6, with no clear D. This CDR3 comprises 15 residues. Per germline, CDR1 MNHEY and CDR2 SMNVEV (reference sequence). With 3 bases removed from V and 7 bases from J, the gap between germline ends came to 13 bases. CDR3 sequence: CASSLVPQLNSPLHF. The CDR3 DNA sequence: TGTGCCAGCAGTTTGGTGCCACAGCTGAATTCACCCCTCCACTTT.

The CDR3 loop is CASSYSALAGVHEQFF. The CDR3 DNA sequence: TGTGCCAGCAGTTACTCGGCACTAGCGGGAGTTCATGAGCAGTTCTTC. V is TRBV6-5 and J is TRBJ2-1; 11 nucleotides line up with TRBD2. The J segment lost 8 bases and the V segment lost 0 bases, leaving 6 bases of the junction unmatched. Germline loops: CDR1 MNHEY, CDR2 SVGAGI. CDR3 length equals 16 residues.

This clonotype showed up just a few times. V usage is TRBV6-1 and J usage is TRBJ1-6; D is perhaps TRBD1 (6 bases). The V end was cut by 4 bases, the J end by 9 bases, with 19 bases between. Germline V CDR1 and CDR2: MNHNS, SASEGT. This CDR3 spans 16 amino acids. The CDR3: CASSAPANRVPSPLHF. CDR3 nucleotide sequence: TGTGCCAGCAGTGCCCCCGCCAACAGGGTCCCTTCACCCCTCCACTTT.

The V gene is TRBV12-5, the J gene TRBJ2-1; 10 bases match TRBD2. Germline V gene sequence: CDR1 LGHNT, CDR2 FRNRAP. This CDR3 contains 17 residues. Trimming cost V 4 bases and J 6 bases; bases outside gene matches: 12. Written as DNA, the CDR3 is TGTGCTAGTGGTTCAATGGCTAGCGGGAGATTTTGCAATGAGCAGTTCTTC. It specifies CASGSMASGRFCNEQFF.

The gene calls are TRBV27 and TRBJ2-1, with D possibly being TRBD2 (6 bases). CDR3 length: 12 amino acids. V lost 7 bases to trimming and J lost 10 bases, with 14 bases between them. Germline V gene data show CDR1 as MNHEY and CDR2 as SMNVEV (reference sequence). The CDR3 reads CASNGGGREQFF. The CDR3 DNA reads TGTGCCAGCAATGGGGGAGGAAGAGAGCAGTTCTTC.

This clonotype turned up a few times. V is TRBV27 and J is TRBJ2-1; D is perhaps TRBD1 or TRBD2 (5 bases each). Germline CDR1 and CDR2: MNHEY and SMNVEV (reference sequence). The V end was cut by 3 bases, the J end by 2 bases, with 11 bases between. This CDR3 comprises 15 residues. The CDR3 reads CASSLRGFPYNEQFF. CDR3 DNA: TGTGCCAGCAGTTTGAGGGGTTTCCCCTACAATGAGCAGTTCTTC.

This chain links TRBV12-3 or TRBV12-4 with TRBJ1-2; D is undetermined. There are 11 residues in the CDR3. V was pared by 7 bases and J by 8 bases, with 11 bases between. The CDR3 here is CASTWSGGYTF. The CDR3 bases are TGTGCCAGCACCTGGTCGGGAGGCTACACCTTC.

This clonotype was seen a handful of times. The CDR3 protein is CASSYPAGDEQFF. CDR3 nucleotide sequence: TGTGCCAGCAGTTATCCAGCGGGAGATGAGCAGTTCTTC. V gene TRBV6-5 combines with J gene TRBJ2-1; the match to TRBD2 covers 8 bases. V lost 3 bases to trimming and J lost 8 bases; unmatched junction nucleotides: 3. Germline CDR1 and CDR2: MNHEY and SVGAGI. This CDR3 is 13 amino acids long.

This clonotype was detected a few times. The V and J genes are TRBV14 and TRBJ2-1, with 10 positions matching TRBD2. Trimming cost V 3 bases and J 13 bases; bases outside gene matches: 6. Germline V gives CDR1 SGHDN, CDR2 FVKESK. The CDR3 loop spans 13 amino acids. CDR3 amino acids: CASSHASGRAQFF. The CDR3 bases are TGTGCCAGCAGCCATGCCAGCGGGAGGGCTCAGTTCTTC.

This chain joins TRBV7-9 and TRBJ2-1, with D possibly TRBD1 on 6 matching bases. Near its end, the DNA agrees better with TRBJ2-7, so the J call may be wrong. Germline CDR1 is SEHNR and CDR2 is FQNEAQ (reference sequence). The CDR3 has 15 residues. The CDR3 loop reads CASSLVQGNGNEQYF. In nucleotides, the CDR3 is TGTGCCAGCAGCTTAGTGCAGGGGAATGGCAATGAGCAGTACTTC.

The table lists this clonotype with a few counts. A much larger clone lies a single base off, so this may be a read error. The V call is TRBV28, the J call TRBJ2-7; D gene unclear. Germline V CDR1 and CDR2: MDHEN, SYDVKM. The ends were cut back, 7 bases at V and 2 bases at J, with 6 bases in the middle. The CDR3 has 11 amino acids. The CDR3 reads CASTSPYEQYF. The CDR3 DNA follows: TGTGCCAGCACCTCCCCCTACGAGCAGTACTTC.